This T cell receptor beta chain was sequenced during a study of T cell responses to AZD1222 COVID-19 vaccine. Study findings and constraints: None of the repertoires were sampled until the peak T cell response had passed. Along spike, vaccine-associated CD4 TCRs were found throughout, with dominance at 160-218 and 743-854. The donor cohort was predominantly white British with a female majority, and clonal diversity may have been underestimated.

Here immunoSEQ multiplex PCR was the method, and the copy in TCRdb shows in-frame clones only, minus some. Altogether under 150,000 clones are present, 80% to 95% being singletons, with the ten largest covering approximately 1.2%. V lost 5 bases to trimming and J lost 2 bases; unmatched junction nucleotides: 7. This CDR3 region has 14 residues. Germline loops: CDR1 SQVTM, CDR2 ANQGSEA. A remark on this clone: Its antigen is still unknown.

The TCR comes from an adult who received the AZD1222 COVID-19 vaccine. V and J are TRBV29-1 and TRBJ2-5; 8 bases align to TRBD1. The sample in question was peripheral blood, obtained 28 days after the second AZD1222 dose. The CDR3 loop is CSVRGRGRQETQYF. DNA for the CDR3: TGCAGCGTTAGGGGCAGGGGGCGGCAAGAGACCCAGTACTTC.